Described below is a single T cell receptor beta chain sequence and its context. Autoimmune disease history or systemic immunosuppression led to patient exclusion. The sample is drawn from a study of OX40 agonist ivuxolimab in advanced cancers. Study in general: At approximately 83% male, the cohort had a mean age of about 55 years, ranging from 23 to 79.

The CDR3 consists of 17 residues. Trimming stripped 1 base from V and 3 bases from J, with 19 bases between. In germline, CDR1 is LGHNA, CDR2 YNFKEQ. Profiling relied on immunoSEQ multiplex PCR, and the TCRdb table lists in-frame clones only, not all of them. The sample lists some 70,000 clones; roughly 88% were seen once. The TCR sequence derives from an adult with an advanced solid tumor such as melanoma, head and neck, liver or kidney cancer. The chain uses TRBV4-2 and TRBJ2-7; a weak D match, TRBD2 (7 bases). The specimen comprised CD4+ or CD8+ T cells sorted from blood, sampled in a trial of the OX40 agonist ivuxolimab. DNA of the CDR3: TGTGCCAGCAGCCAAGTCGCGGGGGCCAACCTCTACTACGAGCAGTACTTC. It encodes CASSQVAGANLYYEQYF.